This section outlines one T cell receptor (beta chain) sequence together with its context. This specimen belongs to a study of blood T cell repertoires in COVID-19. Whole-study context: Samples taken during acute and convalescent COVID-19 were collected in the United States, Italy and Spain. PBMCs, B-cell-depleted T cells, or T cells provided the cDNA or gDNA that made up the material.

V lost 8 bases and J lost 4; bases outside the gene matches: 12. There are 16 residues in the CDR3. CDR1 and CDR2 (germline): MDHEN, SYDVKM. Per the authors' pipeline: Reference gene primer amplification gave nucleated cell count estimates. Here immunoSEQ multiplex PCR was the method, and the copy in TCRdb shows in-frame clones only, minus some. V, J and clone size are taken as reported in that table, and D and trimming were inferred from the DNA itself. The top ten clones hold approximately 7.8% of a sample with about 200,000 clones, over 80% of them seen once. Seattle enrolled patients during active infection and tracked them longitudinally.

V and J are TRBV28 and TRBJ1-2; TRBD1 agrees at 11 bases. The receptor was isolated from a woman aged 55-69 years with COVID-19, enrolled during active disease. The sample comprised peripheral blood. The CDR3 sequence is CASDQAGQGAGYGYTF. As DNA, the CDR3 is TGTGCCAGCGACCAGGCCGGACAGGGGGCAGGCTATGGCTACACCTTC.